One T cell receptor beta chain is described in this entry. As handled by the study authors: Amplifying reference gene primers gave estimates of nucleated cell counts. This table comes from immunoSEQ multiplex PCR, and its TCRdb copy is limited to in-frame clones, with some not included. From that table come the V and J calls and clone size; the DNA was used to work out D and trimming. This table holds around 200,000 clones, around 83% found once. The V end lost 7 bases, the J end lost 0 bases, and 13 bases lay between the germline ends. Germline CDR1 reads LNHDA; CDR2 reads SQIVND (reference sequence). The CDR3 totals 15 residues. This sample was taken from a study of blood T cell repertoires in COVID-19. Overall study: Specimens from acute and convalescent COVID-19 originated in the United States, Italy and Spain. PBMCs, B-cell-depleted T cells, or T cells were the source of the cDNA or gDNA that made up the material.

V usage is TRBV19 and J usage is TRBJ2-4, with D perhaps matching TRBD2 (6 bases). This clonotype was obtained from a woman at least 80 years old with acute or convalescent COVID-19. Sequenced input: peripheral blood. CDR3 sequence: CASKGDSLAKNIQYF. The CDR3 region has the DNA TGTGCCAGTAAAGGGGACTCACTAGCCAAAAACATTCAGTACTTC.